This TCR beta chain was retrieved from a study of blood T cells in healthy people across ages. Study background: Using template switching, researchers captured about one barcoded beta molecule for each two T cells.

Then a second PCR, running about 7 to 11 cycles, was carried out with a sample-barcoded 5' primer and a J-beta primer mix. TCRdb re-called the 5' RACE reads through MiXCR, storing one row per CDR3 protein. The table records 1.5 million to 2 million distinct CDR3 sequences, roughly 30% of them present only once. After removal of 0 bases from V and 3 bases from J, the junction contained 14 bases not matched to a gene. This CDR3 comprises 18 residues. The germline CDR1 and CDR2 sequences are MGHRA and YSYEKL. V usage is TRBV4-1 and J usage is TRBJ2-7; 7 bases are shared with TRBD2. The sequenced material came from blood. This receptor was identified in a woman in her 30s in good health. CDR3 sequence: CASSQEGGETSPYYEQYF. The CDR3 nucleotides are TGCGCCAGCAGCCAAGAGGGGGGGGAGACTAGCCCCTACTACGAGCAGTACTTC.